This note documents a single TCR beta chain sequence. This sample was taken from a study of T cell responses to AZD1222 COVID-19 vaccine. The CDR3 contains 15 residues. Trimming stripped 5 bases from V and 5 bases from J, with 18 bases between. Per the germline V gene, CDR1 is SGHVS and CDR2 is FNYEAQ. Generated by immunoSEQ multiplex PCR, the TCRdb table keeps only in-frame clones and is missing some. Seen here are some 120,000 clones, roughly 88% observed once, and the top ten hold 8% to 10%. This sequence originates from an adult in good health. Here the sequenced sample was peripheral blood, taken on day 0 of AZD1222 vaccination. V is TRBV7-6 and J is TRBJ1-1, with a weak D call TRBD1 (5 bases). CDR3 sequence: CASSLGASLGTEAFF. In DNA, the CDR3 is TGTGCCAGCAGCCTAGGGGCATCCTTGGGGACTGAAGCTTTCTTT.